These 16 T cell receptor beta chains were all obtained from the same sample, sequenced in a study of Graves' ophthalmopathy and Graves' hyperthyroidism. Amplifying from RNA transcripts, the study obtained TCR beta CDR3 regions. Second-round multiplex PCR came after first-round RT-PCR with HTBI primers. In TCRdb, the multiplex PCR reads were re-called with MiXCR into one record per CDR3 protein. The data hold 350,000 to 450,000 distinct CDR3 sequences, with around 21% observed a single time. The sequenced sample was peripheral blood. The source of these receptors is a woman aged 18-29 years with stable Graves' hyperthyroidism.

Many counts were recorded for this clonotype. This chain uses TRBV28 with TRBJ2-5, with TRBD1 matching 12 bases. This CDR3 comprises 15 residues. In germline, CDR1 is MDHEN, CDR2 SYDVKM. V trimming: 3 bases; J trimming: 1 base; junction bases outside the gene matches: 0. The CDR3 region has the DNA TGTGCCAGCAGTTTGGGACAGGGGGCCCAAGAGACCCAGTACTTC. Amino acids: CASSLGQGAQETQYF.

V and J are TRBV2 and TRBJ2-2; no definite D call. The CDR3 runs to 12 residues. Between the trimmed V and J ends, which lost 8 bases and 5 bases, there was a span of 9 bases. Per germline, CDR1 SNHLY and CDR2 FYNNEI. The CDR3: CASLTATGELFF. For the CDR3, the DNA is TGTGCCAGCCTAACAGCTACCGGGGAGCTGTTTTTT.

This clonotype was seen repeatedly, ten times or more. The chain carries TRBV6-2 or TRBV6-3 and TRBJ2-5; D is possibly TRBD2 (6 bases). Germline assignment: CDR1 MNHEY and CDR2 SVGEGT. Deletions cut 4 bases from V and 4 bases from J, with 16 bases between. The CDR3 contains 15 residues. The CDR3 nucleotides are TGTGCCAGCAGTTCAATGCGAGGGACTTCAGAGACCCAGTACTTC. Encoded protein: CASSSMRGTSETQYF.

V is TRBV6-1 and J is TRBJ2-5; TRBD1 is a possible D gene (6 bases). This CDR3 is built from 15 residues. V lost 10 bases and J lost 5, with 23 bases in between. Germline V gene data show CDR1 as MNHNS and CDR2 as SASEGT. The CDR3 region has the DNA TGTGCCATCAGGGGCGGTGCGAGGGATGGGGAGACCCAGTACTTC. It yields the protein CAIRGGARDGETQYF.

This clonotype showed up many times. The V gene is TRBV20-1, the J gene TRBJ1-3; 9 bases match TRBD1. There are 15 residues in the CDR3. Per the germline V gene, CDR1 is DFQATT and CDR2 is SNEGSKA (reference sequence). After removal of 1 base from V and 5 bases from J, the junction contained 6 bases not matched to a gene. In DNA form, the CDR3 reads TGCAGTGCTAGAGGGGCCGGGACAGGGAGAAACACCATATATTTT. Its protein product is CSARGAGTGRNTIYF.

This clonotype was seen at least ten times. CDR3 coding DNA: TGTGCCAGCAGTGAATTTGGCAGCCGCGAGATCTACGAGCAGTACTTC. Its translation is CASSEFGSREIYEQYF. This chain uses TRBV25-1 with TRBJ2-7; no definite D call. This CDR3 is built from 16 residues. CDR1 is MGHDK and CDR2 is SYGVNS in the germline V gene. The ends were cut back, 1 base at V and 3 bases at J, with 16 bases in the middle.

The chain links TRBV11-2 to TRBJ2-7; unclear D gene. This CDR3 comprises 15 residues. Germline V gene lookup returns CDR1 SGHAT and CDR2 FQNNGV. Trimming took off 1 base at V and 3 bases at J, with 13 bases between the two ends. Written as DNA, the CDR3 is TGTGCCAGCAGCTTAGGTGGGTTCGACATCTACGAGCAGTACTTC. This gives the protein CASSLGGFDIYEQYF.

This clonotype showed up many times. The V and J genes are TRBV20-1 and TRBJ1-1, with 8 bases fitting TRBD1. The CDR3 has 14 residues. Per the germline V gene, CDR1 is DFQATT and CDR2 is SNEGSKA (reference sequence). Trimming at V came to 5 bases and at J to 7 bases, leaving 12 bases not matched to a gene. The chain's CDR3 is CSAPRTGIGGEAFF. CDR3 coding DNA: TGCAGTGCTCCCAGGACAGGGATTGGTGGTGAAGCTTTCTTT.

This clonotype was counted many times. The CDR3 reads CASRQANLSSGNTIYF. Here the CDR3 DNA reads TGTGCCAGCCGACAGGCAAACCTTTCCTCTGGAAACACCATATATTTT. This chain uses TRBV19 with TRBJ1-3; a possible D gene is TRBD1 (6 bases). Per germline, CDR1 LNHDA and CDR2 SQIVND (reference sequence). Trimming removed 9 bases from V and 0 bases from J, with 18 bases in between. The CDR3 spans 16 residues.

In its sample, this clonotype was seen many times. V gene TRBV19 combines with J gene TRBJ1-2; D not resolved. The germline V gene encodes CDR1 LNHDA and CDR2 SQIVND (reference sequence). Trimming removed 2 bases at V and 1 base at J, with 11 bases between. This CDR3 spans 15 amino acids. In nucleotides, the CDR3 is TGTGCCAGTAGTATATCCTCCTCCATTAACTATGGCTACACCTTC. Translated, it gives CASSISSSINYGYTF.

This clonotype came up many times. The CDR3 loop reads CSAKSGHVGASGELFF. CDR3 in DNA: TGCAGTGCTAAAAGTGGACACGTGGGCGCATCCGGGGAGCTGTTTTTT. The chain links TRBV20-1 to TRBJ2-2; weak D call: TRBD1 (5 bases). Germline V CDR1 and CDR2: DFQATT, SNEGSKA (reference sequence). Trimming took off 4 bases at V and 6 bases at J, with 21 bases between the two ends. There are 16 residues in the CDR3.

This clonotype was found many times. The rearrangement uses TRBV20-1 and TRBJ1-5; D ambiguous. The CDR3 has 13 amino acids. CDR1 is DFQATT and CDR2 is SNEGSKA in the germline V gene (reference sequence). The ends were cut back, 3 bases at V and 4 bases at J, with 10 bases in the middle. In nucleotides, the CDR3 is TGCAGTGCTAGCGACCACTTAAATCAGCCCCAGCATTTT. Residues: CSASDHLNQPQHF.

The chain is built from TRBV28 and TRBJ2-2; possible D gene TRBD1, 5 bases. V lost 6 bases, J lost 1 base, and 12 bases lay in between. The CDR3 has 15 amino acids. Per the germline V gene, CDR1 is MDHEN and CDR2 is SYDVKM. Written as DNA, the CDR3 is TGTGCCAGCAGCAAGAGGACACTGAACACCGGGGAGCTGTTTTTT. Translating it yields CASSKRTLNTGELFF.

A few counts support this clonotype. V usage is TRBV6-1 and J usage is TRBJ2-2; possibly TRBD1 or TRBD2 for D (6 bases each). V lost 6 bases, J lost 4 bases, and 15 bases lay in between. The CDR3 extends over 15 amino acids. The V gene's germline CDR1 is MNHNS and CDR2 SASEGT. CDR3 amino acids: CASSDTGASTGELFF. For the CDR3, the DNA is TGTGCCAGCAGCGACACGGGGGCGTCCACCGGGGAGCTGTTTTTT.

This clonotype was recorded at least ten times. V usage is TRBV7-8 and J usage is TRBJ2-5, with TRBD2 identical over 7 bases. Losses at the gene ends were 2 bases for V and 4 bases for J; bases not matched to a gene: 10. This CDR3 is 16 amino acids long. Looked up from germline, CDR1 is SGHVS and CDR2 is FQNEAQ. The CDR3 is CASSLPSGIQSETQYF. As DNA, the CDR3 is TGTGCCAGCAGCTTACCAAGCGGGATCCAGTCAGAGACCCAGTACTTC.

This clonotype was counted many times. The V and J genes are TRBV9 and TRBJ2-5, with D maybe TRBD1 (7 bases). The CDR3 length is 13 residues. Germline CDR1 SGDLS, CDR2 YYNGEE. The V and J ends lost 4 bases and 6 bases respectively, with 13 bases between them. The CDR3: CASSSRGRKTQYF. CDR3 nucleotide sequence: TGTGCCAGCAGCTCCAGGGGGAGGAAGACCCAGTACTTC.